Listed below are T cell receptor beta chains from one sample, sequenced in a study of response to subunit inactivated influenza vaccine. MiXCR was run by TCRdb on the RT-PCR reads, yielding one entry per CDR3 protein. The repertoire holds under 550,000 distinct CDR3 sequences, with less than 10% as singletons. The source material was PBMCs from blood, sampled 23 months after vaccination. The source of these receptors is a man aged 50-75 years who received an inactivated influenza vaccine. CDR3s include the opening cysteine and the closing phenylalanine or tryptophan. D genes are given only for firm matches. Size tells how often a clone was seen (once, few, many) or the class of an expanded clone, and some rows leave it out.

V: TRBV12-3/TRBV12-4; J: TRBJ2-7; D: .; size: few; DNA: TGTGCCAGCAGTTTATACGGCAGGGGGGGGTACGAGCAGTACTTC; CDR3: CASSLYGRGGYEQYF
V: TRBV9; J: TRBJ2-1; D: .; size: .; DNA: TGTGCCAGCAGCGTAGAGTCTGTCCAGAATGAGCAGTTCTTC; CDR3: CASSVESVQNEQFF
V: TRBV27; J: TRBJ2-5; D: .; size: few; DNA: TGTGCCAGCAGAACGTCGACAGGTCAAGAGACCCAGTACTTC; CDR3: CASRTSTGQETQYF
V: TRBV7-2; J: TRBJ2-1; D: TRBD1; size: .; DNA: TGTGCCAGCAGCGCAGGACAGGCGTACAGGTATGAGCAGTTCTTC; CDR3: CASSAGQAYRYEQFF
V: TRBV4-3; J: TRBJ1-2; D: TRBD1; size: few; DNA: TGCGCCAGCAGCCAAAGTTCGCAGGGGGCGCTTGGCTACACCTTC; CDR3: CASSQSSQGALGYTF
V: TRBV29-1; J: TRBJ1-3; D: .; size: .; DNA: TGCAGCGCCGAACCAAGCTCTGGAAACACCATATATTTT; CDR3: CSAEPSSGNTIYF
V: TRBV6-5; J: TRBJ2-3; D: TRBD1; size: many; DNA: TGTGCCAGCAGTTACTTGTTAGGGACAGGGAGCACAGATACGCAGTATTTT; CDR3: CASSYLLGTGSTDTQYF
V: TRBV28; J: TRBJ2-5; D: TRBD1; size: .; DNA: TGTGCCAGCAGTCGACAGGGGGCTCGGAGGGAGACCCAGTACTTC; CDR3: CASSRQGARRETQYF
V: TRBV5-1; J: TRBJ2-2; D: .; size: few; DNA: TGCGCCAGCAGCCTAGGACACGCGAACACCGGGGAGCTGTTTTTT; CDR3: CASSLGHANTGELFF
V: TRBV4-3; J: TRBJ2-3; D: .; size: many; DNA: TGCGCCAGCAGCCAACGGACTGGATCCCCAGATACGCAGTATTTT; CDR3: CASSQRTGSPDTQYF
V: TRBV20-1; J: TRBJ1-5; D: .; size: many; DNA: TGCAGTGCTAGGGAGGGGTGGGGGAGCAATCAGCCCCAGCATTTT; CDR3: CSAREGWGSNQPQHF
V: TRBV2; J: TRBJ1-5; D: .; size: few; DNA: TGTGCCAGCAGTGAAGCGCTCAGGGTAGGACAGCCCCAGCATTTT; CDR3: CASSEALRVGQPQHF
V: TRBV4-3; J: TRBJ2-4; D: .; size: few; DNA: TGCGCCAGCAGCCAAGAATTCGCCATAGCCAAAAACATTCAGTACTTC; CDR3: CASSQEFAIAKNIQYF
V: TRBV6-5; J: TRBJ1-2; D: TRBD1; size: .; DNA: TGTGCCAGCAGTTTCTCAGGGGGGAGAGGCTACACCTTC; CDR3: CASSFSGGRGYTF
V: TRBV18; J: TRBJ1-1; D: .; size: many; DNA: TGTGCCAGCTCACCAGGCAGCTCTATTAACACTGAAGCTTTCTTT; CDR3: CASSPGSSINTEAFF
V: TRBV29-1; J: TRBJ2-2; D: .; size: many; DNA: TGCAGCGGGGCCCTTTCGAACACCGGGGAGCTGTTTTTT; CDR3: CSGALSNTGELFF
V: TRBV19; J: TRBJ1-1; D: TRBD1; size: few; DNA: TGTGCCAGTAGGACGGGACAGGGGCACACTGAAGCTTTCTTT; CDR3: CASRTGQGHTEAFF
V: TRBV12-3/TRBV12-4; J: TRBJ1-1; D: .; size: few; DNA: TGTGCCAGCAGTTCCTTCCAAGACAGTGAAGCTTTCTTT; CDR3: CASSSFQDSEAFF
V: TRBV5-1; J: TRBJ2-1; D: TRBD2; size: few; DNA: TGCGCCAGCAGCCCCCGGACCTTAGCGGGGGATTACAATGAGCAGTTCTTC; CDR3: CASSPRTLAGDYNEQFF
V: TRBV25-1; J: TRBJ1-4; D: TRBD1; size: few; DNA: TGTGCCAGCAGTGAACCGGGACAGGCTAATGAAAAACTGTTTTTT; CDR3: CASSEPGQANEKLFF
V: TRBV29-1; J: TRBJ2-5; D: TRBD1; size: many; DNA: TGCAGCGCTAAGACAGGGGAAGAGACCCAGTACTTC; CDR3: CSAKTGEETQYF
V: TRBV14; J: TRBJ1-2; D: .; size: .; DNA: TGTGCCAGCAGCCCGAGCCTTAACTATGGCTACACCTTC; CDR3: CASSPSLNYGYTF
V: TRBV11-2; J: TRBJ2-1; D: .; size: many; DNA: TGTGCCAGCAACAGGGCAAGCTCCTACAATGAGCAGTTCTTC; CDR3: CASNRASSYNEQFF
V: TRBV6-2/TRBV6-3; J: TRBJ1-1; D: .; size: few; DNA: TGTGCCAGCAGTTACTCCAGGGCCGAGAACACTGAAGCTTTCTTT; CDR3: CASSYSRAENTEAFF
V: TRBV5-8; J: TRBJ2-5; D: .; size: few; DNA: TGTGCCAGCAGCTTCGGGGCTACAGAGACCCAGTACTTC; CDR3: CASSFGATETQYF
V: TRBV7-2; J: TRBJ2-7; D: .; size: many; DNA: TGTGCCAGCAGCTTAGATGGCGGTGGCTCCTACGAGCAGTACTTC; CDR3: CASSLDGGGSYEQYF
V: TRBV28; J: TRBJ1-4; D: .; size: .; DNA: TGTGCCAGCAGAATACCGGGACACTTTGCAACTAATGAAAAACTGTTTTTT; CDR3: CASRIPGHFATNEKLFF
V: TRBV2; J: TRBJ1-2; D: .; size: .; DNA: TGTGCCAGCAGTGACATGACATCTTATGGCTACACCTTC; CDR3: CASSDMTSYGYTF
V: TRBV7-9; J: TRBJ2-3; D: .; size: .; DNA: TGTGCCAGCAGCCCCCAGCTACTAACTAGCACAGATACGCAGTATTTT; CDR3: CASSPQLLTSTDTQYF
V: TRBV6-1; J: TRBJ1-2; D: .; size: few; DNA: TGTGCCAGCAGCTTCCAACCCGGGACACCTAACTATGGCTACACCTTC; CDR3: CASSFQPGTPNYGYTF
V: TRBV7-9; J: TRBJ2-5; D: TRBD1; size: .; DNA: TGTGCCAGCAGCCATTGGACAGGGCCCCCAGAGACCCAGTACTTC; CDR3: CASSHWTGPPETQYF
V: TRBV7-8; J: TRBJ2-3; D: .; size: few; DNA: TGTGCCAGCAGCTTATATTCCTTGGGCACAGATACGCAGTATTTT; CDR3: CASSLYSLGTDTQYF
V: TRBV12-3/TRBV12-4; J: TRBJ2-5; D: .; size: few; DNA: TGTGCCAGCAGGAGGGGACCTCAAGAGACCCAGTACTTC; CDR3: CASRRGPQETQYF
V: TRBV9; J: TRBJ2-5; D: .; size: many; DNA: TGTGCCAGCAGCGTAGGGGAGTCGGGATGGGAGACCCAGTACTTC; CDR3: CASSVGESGWETQYF
V: TRBV6-1; J: TRBJ1-1; D: TRBD1; size: many; DNA: TGTGCCAGCAGTCGGACAGGGGGGACTGAAGCTTTCTTT; CDR3: CASSRTGGTEAFF